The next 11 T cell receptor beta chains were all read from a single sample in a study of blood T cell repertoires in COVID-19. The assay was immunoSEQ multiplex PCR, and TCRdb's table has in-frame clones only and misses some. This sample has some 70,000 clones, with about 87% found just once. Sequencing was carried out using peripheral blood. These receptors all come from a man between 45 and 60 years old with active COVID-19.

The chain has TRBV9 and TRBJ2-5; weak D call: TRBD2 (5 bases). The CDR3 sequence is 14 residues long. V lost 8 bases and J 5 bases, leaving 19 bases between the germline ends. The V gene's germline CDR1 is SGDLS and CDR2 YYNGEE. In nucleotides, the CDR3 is TGTGCCAGTGACCCGGGATCCACCGGGGAGACCCAGTACTTC. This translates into CASDPGSTGETQYF.

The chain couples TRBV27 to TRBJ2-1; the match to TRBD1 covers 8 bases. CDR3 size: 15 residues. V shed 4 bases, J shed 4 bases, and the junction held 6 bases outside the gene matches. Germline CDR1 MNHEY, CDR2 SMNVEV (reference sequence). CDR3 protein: CASSSTGDLYNEQFF. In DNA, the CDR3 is TGTGCCAGCAGTTCGACAGGGGATCTTTACAATGAGCAGTTCTTC.

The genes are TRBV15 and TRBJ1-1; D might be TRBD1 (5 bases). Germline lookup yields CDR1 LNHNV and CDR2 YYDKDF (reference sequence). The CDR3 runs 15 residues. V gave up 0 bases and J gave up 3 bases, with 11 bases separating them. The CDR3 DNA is TGTGCCACCAGCAGAGAGGCCAGGGTAGACACTGAAGCTTTCTTT. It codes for CATSREARVDTEAFF. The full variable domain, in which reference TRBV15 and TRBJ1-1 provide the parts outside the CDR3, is DAMVIQNPRYQVTQFGKPVTLSCSQTLNHNVMYWYQQKSSQAPKLLFHYYDKDFNNEADTPDNFQSRRPNTSFCFLDIRSPGLGDTAMYLCATSREARVDTEAFFGQGTRLTVV.

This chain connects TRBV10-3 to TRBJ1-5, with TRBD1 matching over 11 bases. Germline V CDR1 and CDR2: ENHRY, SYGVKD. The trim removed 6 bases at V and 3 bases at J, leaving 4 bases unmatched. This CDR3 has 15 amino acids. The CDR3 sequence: CAIRAGQGDNQPQHF. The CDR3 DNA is TGTGCCATCAGGGCGGGACAGGGGGACAATCAGCCCCAGCATTTT.

For the CDR3, the DNA is TGTGCCAGCTCATGGACAACGGCAGATACGCAGTATTTT. It translates to CASSWTTADTQYF. This sequence joins TRBV18 and TRBJ2-3; D perhaps matches TRBD1 (5 bases). The CDR3 runs 13 residues. The germline V gene encodes CDR1 KGHSH and CDR2 LQKENI. V lost 5 bases and J lost 4, with 10 bases in between.

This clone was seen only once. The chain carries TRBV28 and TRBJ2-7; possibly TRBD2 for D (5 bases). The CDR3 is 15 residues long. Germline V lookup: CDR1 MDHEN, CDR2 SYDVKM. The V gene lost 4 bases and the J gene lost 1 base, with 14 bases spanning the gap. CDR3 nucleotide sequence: TGTGCCAGCAGTTCCCCATCCGGGGTGTCCTACGAGCAGTACTTC. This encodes CASSSPSGVSYEQYF.

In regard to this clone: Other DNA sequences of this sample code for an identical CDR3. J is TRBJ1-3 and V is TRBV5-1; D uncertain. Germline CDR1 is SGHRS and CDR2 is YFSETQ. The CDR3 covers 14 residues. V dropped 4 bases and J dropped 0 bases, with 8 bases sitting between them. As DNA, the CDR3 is TGCGCCAGCAGCGAAGCGAGCTCTGGAAACACCATATATTTT. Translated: CASSEASSGNTIYF.

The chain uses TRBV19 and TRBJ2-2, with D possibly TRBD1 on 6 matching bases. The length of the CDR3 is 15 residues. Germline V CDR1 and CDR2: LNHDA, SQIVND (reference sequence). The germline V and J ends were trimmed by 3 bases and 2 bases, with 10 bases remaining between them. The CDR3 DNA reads TGTGCCAGTAGTATGGGACAAGTAAACACCGGGGAGCTGTTTTTT. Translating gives CASSMGQVNTGELFF.

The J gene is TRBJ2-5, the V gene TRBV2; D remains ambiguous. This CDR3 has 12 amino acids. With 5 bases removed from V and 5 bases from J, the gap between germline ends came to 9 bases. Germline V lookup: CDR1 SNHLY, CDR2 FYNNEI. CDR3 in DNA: TGTGCCAGCAGTCTTTTGCGGGAGACCCAGTACTTC. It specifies CASSLLRETQYF.

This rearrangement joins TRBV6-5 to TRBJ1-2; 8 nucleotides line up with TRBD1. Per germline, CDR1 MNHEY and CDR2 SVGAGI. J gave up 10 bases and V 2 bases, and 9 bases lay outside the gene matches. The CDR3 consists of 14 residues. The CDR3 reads CASSYTGQGSVYTF. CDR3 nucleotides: TGTGCCAGCAGTTACACCGGACAGGGTAGCGTCTACACCTTC.

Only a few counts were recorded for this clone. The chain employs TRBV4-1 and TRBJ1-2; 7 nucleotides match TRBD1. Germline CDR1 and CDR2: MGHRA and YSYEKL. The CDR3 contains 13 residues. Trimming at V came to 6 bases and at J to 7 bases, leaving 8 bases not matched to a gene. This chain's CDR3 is CASRREGARGYTF. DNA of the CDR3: TGCGCCAGCAGACGTGAGGGGGCTCGTGGCTACACCTTC.